This T cell receptor (beta chain) was identified during a study of cytomegalovirus exposure and HLA in healthy donors. Study details: The roughly 110 validation repertoires were reported in a later analysis to have been generated on the same platform as the approximately 700 first-cohort repertoires.

Details on this clone: The target antigen is unknown.

Looked up from germline, CDR1 is SGHAT and CDR2 is FQNNGV. The CDR3 consists of 15 residues. V lost 7 bases, J lost 4 bases, and 13 bases stayed unmatched. The study, taken as a whole, reports: It was confirmed in vitro that a few of the CMV-associated chains were specific for CMV antigens. Reported performance of the classifier showed diagnosis of cytomegalovirus status with high specificity and sensitivity.

Repertoires were generated with immunoSEQ multiplex PCR, while TCRdb's copy carries only in-frame clones and drops some. The sample has 76,000 or so clones, less than 95% seen once; the top ten hold roughly 3.4%. This TCR was recovered from a woman aged 18-30 years in good health and CMV-seropositive. This chain links TRBV11-2 with TRBJ2-7; 7 bases fit TRBD1. Sample: PBMCs. CDR3 loop: CASNPLQGRIYEQYF. The CDR3, as DNA: TGTGCCAGCAACCCCTTACAGGGGAGAATTTACGAGCAGTACTTC.